This T cell receptor beta chain originates from a study of blood T cell repertoires in COVID-19. Study overall: Collection of acute and convalescent COVID-19 samples took place in the United States, Italy and Spain.

V gave up 2 bases and J gave up 1 base, with 8 bases separating them. Germline assignment: CDR1 SEHNR and CDR2 FQNEAQ (reference sequence). The CDR3 is 14 amino acids. TCRdb's table, derived via immunoSEQ multiplex PCR, lists solely in-frame clones and lacks some. The sample holds about 92,000 clones; around 90% are singletons and the top ten take approximately 20%. The J gene is TRBJ1-1, the V gene TRBV7-9, with a weak D call TRBD1 (5 bases). The receptor was derived from a woman between 55 and 75 years old with COVID-19, enrolled during active disease. Sequencing was done on a sample of peripheral blood. In nucleotides, the CDR3 is TGTGCCAGCAGCTTACACACAGGGAACACTGAAGCTTTCTTT. Protein: CASSLHTGNTEAFF. Supplemented by reference TRBV7-9 and TRBJ1-1, the full variable domain reads DTGVSQNPRHKITKRGQNVTFRCDPISEHNRLYWYRQTLGQGPEFLTYFQNEAQLEKSRLLSDRFSAERPKGSFSTLEIQRTEQGDSAMYLCASSLHTGNTEAFFGQGTRLTVV.